The next 20 T cell receptor beta chains were all read from a single sample in a study of blood T cell repertoires in COVID-19. TCRdb's table, derived via immunoSEQ multiplex PCR, lists solely in-frame clones and lacks some. The sample carries around 200,000 clones, over 75% recorded once. The sequencing sample was made of PBMCs or T cells enriched from blood (not recorded which). The receptors were sampled from a man in his forties who had recovered from COVID-19.

This clone showed up just once. The chain joins TRBV19 to TRBJ1-1; D might be TRBD1 (6 bases). V dropped 7 bases and J dropped 5 bases, with 14 bases sitting between them. The CDR3 runs 13 residues. Germline V CDR1 and CDR2: LNHDA, SQIVND (reference sequence). The CDR3 coding sequence is TGTGCCAGTAACTACAGGGATAGGACTGAAGCTTTCTTT. As protein: CASNYRDRTEAFF. The full variable domain, completed using reference TRBV19 and TRBJ1-1, is DGGITQSPKYLFRKEGQNVTLSCEQNLNHDAMYWYRQDPGQGLRLIYYSQIVNDFQKGDIAEGYSVSREKKESFPLTVTSAQKNPTAFYLCASNYRDRTEAFFGQGTRLTVV.

The chain carries TRBV7-2 and TRBJ2-3; D perhaps matches TRBD1 (5 bases). V was pared by 2 bases and J by 3 bases, with 21 bases between. The CDR3 is 18 residues long. The V gene's germline CDR1 is SGHTA and CDR2 FQGNSA. CDR3 sequence reads: CASSLTNFWTSPTDTQYF. In DNA form, the CDR3 reads TGTGCCAGCAGCTTAACCAATTTTTGGACATCCCCAACAGATACGCAGTATTTT.

This rearrangement joins TRBV9 to TRBJ2-2; 7 bases fit TRBD1. Germline V gene data show CDR1 as SGDLS and CDR2 as YYNGEE. The CDR3 runs 14 residues. The V segment lost 4 bases and the J segment 6 bases; nucleotides outside the gene matches: 6. The CDR3 DNA reads as TGTGCCAGCAGCCTCAGTCAGGGGGCCGGGGAGCTGTTTTTT. It is translated as CASSLSQGAGELFF.

The genes are TRBV11-2 and TRBJ1-1; unclear D gene. Germline CDR1 and CDR2: SGHAT and FQNNGV. The CDR3 has 14 residues. V gave up 3 bases and J gave up 1 base, with 9 bases separating them. CDR3 in DNA: TGTGCCAGCAGCTTTGGTTCAGGGAACACTGAAGCTTTCTTT. This translates into CASSFGSGNTEAFF.

The genes are TRBV7-9 and TRBJ2-5, with 9 bases identical to TRBD2. Per the germline V gene, CDR1 is SEHNR and CDR2 is FQNEAQ (reference sequence). With 2 bases clipped from V and 5 bases from J, the junction kept 0 bases outside the gene matches. The CDR3 covers 13 residues. CDR3: CASSLTSGETQYF. DNA of the CDR3: TGTGCCAGCAGCTTAACTAGCGGGGAGACCCAGTACTTC.

This chain links TRBV5-6 with TRBJ2-7, with D perhaps matching TRBD2 (6 bases). Trimming took off 6 bases at V and 6 bases at J, with 16 bases between the two ends. Germline loops: CDR1 SGHDT, CDR2 YYEEEE. The CDR3 is 13 amino acids. This chain's CDR3 is CASTLWRGGEQYF. CDR3 coding DNA: TGTGCCAGCACCCTATGGAGGGGCGGCGAGCAGTACTTC.

The rearrangement uses TRBV7-7 and TRBJ2-1; D may be TRBD1 (5 bases). Trimming cost V 1 base and J 3 bases, with 7 bases left between them. The CDR3 is 14 residues long. Germline CDR1 reads SSHAT; CDR2 reads FNYEAQ (reference sequence). The CDR3 DNA is TGTGCCAGCAGCTTAGAGGGGCGCTACAATGAGCAGTTCTTC. Translation gives CASSLEGRYNEQFF. The whole variable domain, remainder taken from reference TRBV7-7 and TRBJ2-1, is GAGVSQSPRYKVTKRGQDVTLRCDPISSHATLYWYQQALGQGPEFLTYFNYEAQPDKSGLPSDRFSAERPEGSISTLTIQRTEQRDSAMYRCASSLEGRYNEQFFGPGTRLTVL.

This chain joins TRBV6-5 and TRBJ2-7; TRBD2 aligns across 9 bases. Germline CDR1 and CDR2: MNHEY and SVGAGI. The CDR3 consists of 15 residues. The V and J ends lost 5 bases and 7 bases, in that order; junction bases with no gene match: 12. The CDR3 nucleotides are TGTGCCAGCAGTCCCTCCGGGCGGGGGGGTTTAGAGCAGTACTTC. This encodes CASSPSGRGGLEQYF.

To note about this clone: The junction departs from germline at one end; a sequencing error may be responsible. The chain employs TRBV29-1 and TRBJ2-7; TRBD1 agrees at 8 bases. Germline V gene data show CDR1 as SQVTM and CDR2 as ANQGSEA. The CDR3 has 13 residues. The CDR3 reads CSTRTGYSNEQYF. The CDR3 nucleotides are TGCAGCACCCGGACAGGGTACTCCAACGAGCAGTACTTC.

V usage is TRBV5-1 and J usage is TRBJ1-1, with 9 bases lining up with TRBD1. Germline CDR1 SGHRS, CDR2 YFSETQ. The V gene end was trimmed by 4 bases and the J gene end by 6 bases; junction bases not matched to a gene: 10. There are 15 residues in the CDR3. CDR3 bases: TGCGCCAGCAGCCAATACACAGGGGGCGGCCCTGAAGCTTTCTTT. This sequence encodes CASSQYTGGGPEAFF.

The table lists this clone with a count of one. Additional DNA sequences in this sample encode the identical CDR3. The gene calls are TRBV18 and TRBJ2-7; 7 nucleotides agree with TRBD1. Unmatched junction bases numbered 4, after V lost 6 bases and J lost 5 bases. This CDR3 contains 12 residues. Germline lookup yields CDR1 KGHSH and CDR2 LQKENI. The CDR3: CASSPGQNEQYF. CDR3 DNA: TGTGCCAGCTCCCCGGGACAGAACGAGCAGTACTTC.

The rearrangement joins TRBV19 to TRBJ2-3; D unclear. Trimming took 5 bases from V and 4 from J, leaving 13 bases between them. This CDR3 is built from 14 residues. CDR1 and CDR2 (germline): LNHDA, SQIVND (reference sequence). CDR3 coding DNA: TGTGCCAGTAGTCCAGCGCCCGCGTCAGATACGCAGTATTTT. Protein: CASSPAPASDTQYF.

J is TRBJ1-6 and V is TRBV9, with D maybe TRBD1 (5 bases). From germline, CDR1 is SGDLS and CDR2 YYNGEE. With 3 bases removed from V and 2 bases from J, the gap between germline ends came to 15 bases. This CDR3 region has 17 residues. In DNA form, the CDR3 reads TGTGCCAGCAGCGATCAGGGATCGAGGACCTATAATTCACCCCTCCACTTT. Its protein is CASSDQGSRTYNSPLHF.

This clone occurred a few times. Other nucleotide sequences in the sample specify the same CDR3. The genes are TRBV5-8 and TRBJ2-7; TRBD1 might be the D (6 bases). V was cut by 4 bases and J by 2 bases, with 10 bases left in between. CDR3 length: 13 amino acids. Germline V gives CDR1 SGHTS, CDR2 YDEGEE. For the CDR3, the DNA is TGTGCCAGCAGCGCTACAGGGCCCTACGAGCAGTACTTC. Translated, it gives CASSATGPYEQYF.

The chain is built from TRBV14 and TRBJ1-2, with 7 bases matching TRBD1. J was trimmed by 8 bases and V by 0 bases; bases with no gene match: 6. The CDR3 extends over 14 amino acids. Germline-derived CDR1 and CDR2 are SGHDN and FVKESK. The CDR3 here is CASSQEAGGGGYTF. CDR3 nucleotides: TGTGCCAGCAGCCAAGAGGCAGGGGGTGGGGGCTACACCTTC. The complete variable domain, with remaining parts taken from reference TRBV14 and TRBJ1-2, reads EAGVTQFPSHSVIEKGQTVTLRCDPISGHDNLYWYRRVMGKEIKFLLHFVKESKQDESGMPNNRFLAERTGGTYSTLKVQPAELEDSGVYFCASSQEAGGGGYTFGSGTRLTVV.

The chain recombines TRBV27 with TRBJ1-3; TRBD1 agrees at 10 bases. Trimming at V came to 5 bases and at J to 3 bases, leaving 10 bases not matched to a gene. Germline CDR1 reads MNHEY; CDR2 reads SMNVEV (reference sequence). The CDR3 spans 17 residues. CDR3 sequence reads: CASSPPRDRGRGNTIYF. The CDR3, as DNA: TGTGCCAGCAGTCCACCCCGGGACAGGGGTCGTGGAAACACCATATATTTT.

As for this clone: This CDR3 is also generated by other DNA sequences in the sample. The rearrangement joins TRBV7-8 to TRBJ1-2, with 8 bases aligning to TRBD1. V was clipped by 5 bases and J by 6 bases; unmatched bases: 5. Germline assignment: CDR1 SGHVS and CDR2 FQNEAQ. The CDR3 sequence is 13 residues long. The CDR3 DNA reads as TGTGCCAGCAGCCCAGGACAGGGAAATGGCTACACCTTC. It yields the protein CASSPGQGNGYTF.

A single count supports this clone. The V call is TRBV5-6, the J call TRBJ2-1; 10 positions match TRBD2. The germline V gene has CDR1 SGHDT and CDR2 YYEEEE. The CDR3 consists of 18 residues. The V gene end was trimmed by 1 base and the J gene end by 1 base; junction bases not matched to a gene: 8. This CDR3 reads CASSLKTSGSPSYNEQFF. CDR3 coding DNA: TGTGCCAGCAGCTTGAAGACTAGCGGGTCCCCATCCTACAATGAGCAGTTCTTC.

The V gene is TRBV11-2, the J gene TRBJ1-1, with D possibly matching TRBD1 (6 bases). Germline CDR1 reads SGHAT; CDR2 reads FQNNGV. V lost 0 bases and J 5 bases, leaving 10 bases between the germline ends. The CDR3 has 14 amino acids. This CDR3 is CASSLEGAGTEAFF. The CDR3 bases are TGTGCCAGCAGCTTAGAGGGGGCCGGTACTGAAGCTTTCTTT.

This chain connects TRBV5-1 to TRBJ1-2; 9 bases map to TRBD1. The V gene end was trimmed by 7 bases and the J gene end by 2 bases; junction bases not matched to a gene: 9. CDR3 length: 15 amino acids. The germline CDR1 and CDR2 sequences are SGHRS and YFSETQ. The CDR3 nucleotides read TGCGCCAGCGCCCAAGGGGGGACAGGGAACTATGGCTACACCTTC. Translated, it gives CASAQGGTGNYGYTF.